The present entry profiles one TCR beta chain with its context. No antigen is known for it. The library was made from cDNA and included unique molecular identifiers. TCRdb reanalysed the PCR reads using MiXCR and keeps one entry per CDR3 protein. The sample holds under 200,000 distinct CDR3 sequences, 36% seen once. This sample was included in a study of post-analysis software for immune sequencing data. General study findings and limits: Co-batched samples clustered tightly together by F measure.

Trimming removed 3 bases from V and 3 bases from J, with 13 bases in between. The germline V gene has CDR1 SGHRS and CDR2 YFSETQ. The CDR3 extends over 14 amino acids. The sample here was blood, taken after autologous hematopoietic stem cell transplantation. This sequence joins TRBV5-1 and TRBJ2-7; D unresolved. The clonotype originates from a girl aged 10 to 17 with multiple sclerosis. The DNA of the CDR3 is TGCGCCAGCAGCTCGGGCCCCGGCAGCTACGAGCAGTACTTC. Its protein is CASSSGPGSYEQYF.